Below, 19 T cell receptor beta chains from the same sample are listed, as sequenced in a study of PD-1 blockade in classical Hodgkin lymphoma. The repertoire was sequenced with immunoSEQ multiplex PCR; TCRdb's copy has only in-frame clones and lacks some. The sample holds some 39,000 clones, about 77% seen once. Described time point: cycle 4 day 1 (C4D1), after around six weeks of nivolumab. Each of the patients experienced relapse following autologous stem cell transplantation, and their brentuximab vedotin exposure differed. This sample comprised peripheral blood mononuclear cells (PBMCs), obtained before the fourth cycle of nivolumab. The receptors stem from a human donor with classical Hodgkin lymphoma.

V usage is TRBV30 and J usage is TRBJ1-6; 9 bases match TRBD1. There are 17 residues in the CDR3. V lost 3 bases, J lost 7 bases, and 13 bases stayed unmatched. The V gene's germline CDR1 is GTSNPN and CDR2 SVGIG (reference sequence). CDR3 loop: CAWSQRLRDRENSPLHF. The CDR3 DNA sequence: TGTGCCTGGAGCCAACGGCTCCGGGACAGGGAGAATTCACCCCTCCACTTT. The variable domain in full, completed from reference TRBV30 and TRBJ1-6, reads SQTIHQWPATLVQPVGSPLSLECTVEGTSNPNLYWYRQAAGRGLQLLFYSVGIGQISSEVPQNLSASRPQDRQFILSSKKLLLSDSGFYLCAWSQRLRDRENSPLHFGNGTRLTVT.

The genes are TRBV4-3 and TRBJ1-2; D is possibly TRBD1 (5 bases). The germline CDR1 and CDR2 sequences are LGHNA and YSLEER. The CDR3 runs 15 residues. The V gene lost 4 bases and the J gene lost 7 bases, with 19 bases spanning the gap. CDR3 sequence: CASSRAGHGAGGYTF. DNA for the CDR3: TGCGCCAGCAGCCGAGCGGGTCACGGGGCGGGTGGCTACACCTTC.

The chain couples TRBV13 to TRBJ2-7; 10 bases fit TRBD1. Germline lookup yields CDR1 PRHDT and CDR2 FYEKMQ (reference sequence). The CDR3 sequence is 16 residues long. V lost 6 bases to trimming and J lost 5 bases; unmatched junction nucleotides: 13. The CDR3 spells CASSSKRGTGVDEQYF. CDR3 sequence (DNA): TGTGCCAGCAGTTCAAAACGCGGGACAGGGGTGGACGAGCAGTACTTC.

This sequence joins TRBV11-3 and TRBJ1-1; the D is unclear. CDR3 size: 12 residues. Germline V gene sequence: CDR1 SGHNT, CDR2 YENEEA. V was pared by 0 bases and J by 8 bases, with 7 bases between. CDR3 amino acids: CASSLEVGEAFF. In nucleotides, the CDR3 is TGTGCCAGCAGCTTAGAAGTTGGCGAAGCTTTCTTT.

The chain joins TRBV27 to TRBJ2-3; D call uncertain. The CDR3 is 13 amino acids. The germline CDR1 and CDR2 sequences are MNHEY and SMNVEV (reference sequence). The V end lost 6 bases, the J end lost 7 bases, and 14 bases lay between the germline ends. CDR3 DNA: TGTGCCAGCAGCCCCCGCCCCGAGTATACGCAGTATTTT. This codes for CASSPRPEYTQYF.

The chain is built from TRBV14 and TRBJ1-6, with D tentatively TRBD1 (5 bases). Germline loops: CDR1 SGHDN, CDR2 FVKESK. The germline V and J ends were trimmed by 2 bases and 13 bases, with 15 bases remaining between them. The CDR3 is 14 residues long. The CDR3 DNA reads as TGTGCCAGCAGCCAATGGCAGGGCCCGAACCCCCTCCACTTT. Amino acid sequence: CASSQWQGPNPLHF.

V gene TRBV27 combines with J gene TRBJ2-5; D gene unclear. Germline CDR1 MNHEY, CDR2 SMNVEV (reference sequence). The CDR3 runs to 13 residues. With 3 bases removed from V and 5 bases from J, the gap between germline ends came to 10 bases. DNA of the CDR3: TGTGCCAGCAGTTTCGGTCGGGCGGAGACCCAGTACTTC. Protein product: CASSFGRAETQYF.

The rearrangement uses TRBV6-5 and TRBJ2-7, with 9 bases matching TRBD1. With V trimmed by 7 bases and J by 5 bases, 9 bases remained unmatched. CDR3 size: 14 residues. Germline V CDR1 and CDR2: MNHEY, SVGAGI. The CDR3 bases are TGTGCCAGCACTATGGGGGACAGGGTCAACGAGCAGTACTTC. It translates to CASTMGDRVNEQYF.

This clone was detected only a few times. CDR3 residues: CASSWDQGNSPLHF. CDR3 nucleotide sequence: TGTGCCAGCAGTTGGGACCAGGGCAATTCACCCCTCCACTTT. This chain connects TRBV6-5 to TRBJ1-6; D is possibly TRBD1 (5 bases). Germline V lookup: CDR1 MNHEY, CDR2 SVGAGI. CDR3 length equals 14 residues. V was shortened by 4 bases and J by 7 bases, with 11 bases between the two germline ends.

This clone was picked up one time. The chain couples TRBV5-4 to TRBJ2-5; D may correspond to TRBD1 or TRBD2 (5 bases each). The DNA matches TRBJ2-7 better at its end, which makes the J call doubtful. There are 14 residues in the CDR3. Germline loops: CDR1 SGHNT, CDR2 YYREEE (reference sequence). The CDR3 loop reads CASSLGDLAYEQYF. The CDR3, as DNA: TGTGCCAGCAGCTTGGGGGACCTCGCCTACGAGCAGTACTTC.

The chain couples TRBV18 to TRBJ2-5, with a weak D call TRBD2 (6 bases). Germline V gene lookup returns CDR1 KGHSH and CDR2 LQKENI. V lost 2 bases, J lost 4 bases, and 14 bases lay in between. The CDR3 loop spans 15 amino acids. Here the CDR3 DNA reads TGTGCCAGCTCACCAATGAGGAGGGATGGAGAGACCCAGTACTTC. Translated, it gives CASSPMRRDGETQYF.

The chain combines TRBV5-8 with TRBJ1-5; the D is unclear. Germline V CDR1 and CDR2: SGHTS, YDEGEE. The CDR3 sequence is 13 residues long. V was clipped by 0 bases and J by 7 bases, with 8 bases between them. Written as DNA, the CDR3 is TGTGCCAGCAGCTTGGATCGGTGGCAGCCCCAGCATTTT. Amino acid sequence: CASSLDRWQPQHF.

The V and J genes are TRBV11-3 and TRBJ2-7; 7 bases agree with TRBD2. V lost 3 bases to trimming and J lost 2 bases; unmatched junction nucleotides: 4. Germline V gene sequence: CDR1 SGHNT, CDR2 YENEEA. The CDR3 extends over 14 amino acids. DNA for the CDR3: TGTGCCAGCAGCTTTAGCGGGTCTCCCTACGAGCAGTACTTC. It specifies CASSFSGSPYEQYF.

This clone is classed as medium-sized. This chain joins TRBV4-2 and TRBJ2-3, with no clear D. Germline V gene data show CDR1 as LGHNA and CDR2 as YNFKEQ. The V end lost 0 bases, the J end lost 6 bases, and 10 bases lay between the germline ends. The CDR3 extends over 14 amino acids. The CDR3 nucleotides read TGTGCCAGCAGCCAAGAAGGTGGCGCGGATACGCAGTATTTT. Translated, it gives CASSQEGGADTQYF.

This clone has just a few counts. This sequence joins TRBV6-1 and TRBJ1-4, with a possible D match to TRBD1 (6 bases). Germline CDR1 is MNHNS and CDR2 is SASEGT. The CDR3 has 14 residues. The ends were cut back, 6 bases at V and 2 bases at J, with 10 bases in the middle. CDR3 sequence (DNA): TGTGCCAGCAGGCAGGGGTCTACTAATGAAAAACTGTTTTTT. Translated, it gives CASRQGSTNEKLFF.

This chain uses TRBV7-2 with TRBJ1-1, with a weak D call TRBD1 (5 bases). From germline, CDR1 is SGHTA and CDR2 FQGNSA. This CDR3 spans 16 amino acids. V lost 3 bases, J lost 4 bases, and 18 bases lay in between. The CDR3 loop reads CASSFGEGRAITEAFF. The CDR3 DNA is TGTGCCAGCAGCTTTGGTGAGGGGCGCGCTATCACTGAAGCTTTCTTT. The whole variable domain, remainder taken from reference TRBV7-2 and TRBJ1-1, is GAGVSQSPSNKVTEKGKDVELRCDPISGHTALYWYRQSLGQGLEFLIYFQGNSAPDKSGLPSDRFSAERTGGSVSTLTIQRTQQEDSAVYLCASSFGEGRAITEAFFGQGTRLTVV.

The J gene is TRBJ1-1, the V gene TRBV5-1, with a tentative D call TRBD1 (5 bases). V was trimmed by 4 bases and J by 5 bases, leaving 12 bases between them. The CDR3 contains 13 residues. Germline-derived CDR1 and CDR2 are SGHRS and YFSETQ. CDR3 residues: CASSPTTETEAFF. Here the CDR3 DNA reads TGCGCCAGCAGCCCGACGACAGAGACTGAAGCTTTCTTT.

The chain carries TRBV19 and TRBJ1-1; TRBD1 matches at 7 bases. The CDR3 contains 13 residues. V shed 6 bases, J shed 3 bases, and the junction held 4 bases outside the gene matches. In germline, CDR1 is LNHDA, CDR2 SQIVND (reference sequence). CDR3 amino acids: CASRGQKYTEAFF. CDR3 in DNA: TGTGCCAGTAGGGGACAGAAATACACTGAAGCTTTCTTT.

The gene calls are TRBV28 and TRBJ1-2; tentative D call: TRBD1 (6 bases). V was cut by 6 bases and J by 0 bases, with 8 bases left in between. The CDR3 contains 13 residues. The germline V gene has CDR1 MDHEN and CDR2 SYDVKM. CDR3: CASRDSSNYGYTF. CDR3 sequence (DNA): TGTGCCAGCAGGGACAGTTCTAACTATGGCTACACCTTC.